The rows below give T cell receptor beta chains drawn from one sample of a study of T cell changes during pregnancy in multiple sclerosis. Assay used: immunoSEQ multiplex PCR; TCRdb lists only in-frame clones, some missing. The repertoire holds around 100,000 clones, with about 90% as singletons. The specimen was peripheral blood, collected in the second trimester of pregnancy. The source is a female donor with multiple sclerosis, enrolled in a pregnancy study. Each CDR3 is given with its conserved first and last residue. A D gene is named only where the DNA matches it firmly. Clone size is stated in some rows and not others, as once, few, many or a class when expanded.

J gene,D gene,clone size,V gene,CDR3 protein,CDR3 DNA
TRBJ2-3,.,.,TRBV11-3,CASSSRGLAADTQYF,TGTGCCAGCAGCTCTCGGGGGCTAGCGGCAGATACGCAGTATTTT
TRBJ1-1,TRBD1,once,TRBV28,CASRALGTGVRGTEAFF,TGTGCCAGCAGGGCCCTCGGGACAGGGGTAAGAGGAACTGAAGCTTTCTTT
TRBJ1-6,TRBD1,.,TRBV30,CAWSYRITGGDDSPLHF,TGTGCCTGGAGTTACCGAATTACAGGGGGCGACGATTCACCCCTCCACTTT
TRBJ2-2,TRBD2,.,TRBV9,CASSVEGSTSGRWNTGELFF,TGTGCCAGCAGCGTAGAAGGCTCGACCAGCGGGAGATGGAACACCGGGGAGCTGTTTTTT
TRBJ2-1,.,.,TRBV11-2,CASAIALNSYNEQFF,TGTGCCAGCGCCATAGCACTCAACTCCTACAATGAGCAGTTCTTC
TRBJ2-3,.,.,TRBV23-1,CASSSGGHPPDPNRLSTDTQYF,TGCGCCAGCAGTTCGGGGGGACACCCCCCGGACCCTAACCGTCTGAGCACAGATACGCAGTATTTT
TRBJ2-1,TRBD1,.,TRBV6-1,CASSDVPQGAFNEQFF,TGTGCCAGCAGTGATGTGCCACAGGGGGCTTTCAATGAGCAGTTCTTC
TRBJ2-7,.,.,TRBV14,CASSQGQAHTYEQYF,TGTGCCAGCAGCCAAGGTCAGGCCCACACCTACGAGCAGTACTTC
TRBJ1-5,.,.,TRBV28,CASFSGGQGTQPQHF,TGTGCCAGCTTCTCCGGAGGGCAGGGAACTCAGCCCCAGCATTTT
TRBJ1-1,.,.,TRBV28,CASSLSENTEAFF,TGTGCCAGCAGTTTATCAGAAAACACTGAAGCTTTCTTT
TRBJ2-2,TRBD1,.,TRBV27,CASSLLNTGGVTGELFF,TGTGCCAGCAGTTTACTAAATACAGGGGGCGTCACCGGGGAGCTGTTTTTT
TRBJ2-5,.,.,TRBV5-6,CASSSTGIVPYF,TGTGCCAGCAGCTCGACCGGGATCGTCCCGTACTTC
TRBJ2-1,TRBD2,.,TRBV6-6,CASSYLGLADNEQFF,TGTGCCAGCAGTTACCTGGGACTAGCGGACAATGAGCAGTTCTTC
TRBJ1-1,.,.,TRBV15,CATSRSRGVGTEAFF,TGTGCCACCAGCAGGTCCCGGGGGGTTGGAACTGAAGCTTTCTTT
TRBJ2-1,TRBD2,.,TRBV7-2,CASSLWPAGGMGYNEQFF,TGTGCCAGCAGCTTATGGCCAGCGGGAGGAATGGGTTACAATGAGCAGTTCTTC
TRBJ2-7,.,.,TRBV28,CASSLWDIAYEQYF,TGTGCCAGCAGTTTGTGGGACATTGCCTACGAGCAGTACTTC
TRBJ1-1,.,once,TRBV4-1,CASSQDSGVGTEAFF,TGCGCCAGCAGCCAAGATTCCGGGGTGGGGACTGAAGCTTTCTTT
TRBJ2-7,.,.,TRBV6-5,CASSFWDEGEQYF,TGTGCCAGCAGTTTTTGGGATGAGGGCGAGCAGTACTTC
TRBJ1-2,TRBD1,.,TRBV18,CASSWDSPNYGYTF,TGTGCCAGCTCCTGGGACAGCCCTAACTATGGCTACACCTTC
TRBJ2-2,TRBD2,.,TRBV7-8,CASSLVLAGVNGELFF,TGTGCCAGCAGCTTAGTTCTAGCGGGAGTAAACGGGGAGCTGTTTTTT
TRBJ1-1,TRBD1,.,TRBV4-1,CASSYNRGGNAEAFF,TGCGCCAGCAGCTATAACAGGGGAGGTAACGCTGAAGCTTTCTTT
TRBJ2-7,.,.,TRBV4-1,CASSQGGSGFYEQYF,TGCGCCAGCAGCCAAGGTGGTAGCGGCTTCTACGAGCAGTACTTC
TRBJ2-1,.,.,TRBV7-9,CASSLAGGPTFF,TGTGCCAGCAGCTTAGCGGGGGGACCGACATTCTTC
TRBJ2-5,.,.,TRBV18,CASSPTRTLSSETQYF,TGTGCCAGCTCACCAACAAGGACACTCTCCTCCGAGACCCAGTACTTC
TRBJ2-1,TRBD2,.,TRBV4-3,CASSQGQLAKYNEQFF,TGCGCCAGCAGCCAAGGGCAACTAGCGAAATACAATGAGCAGTTCTTC
TRBJ1-5,TRBD1,.,TRBV7-9,CASSTGQGGSNQPQHF,TGTGCCAGCAGCACAGGACAGGGAGGTAGCAATCAGCCCCAGCATTTT
TRBJ1-3,.,.,TRBV6-5,CASTAPGVGNTIYF,TGTGCCAGCACCGCCCCCGGGGTAGGAAACACCATATATTTT
TRBJ2-7,.,.,TRBV5-1,CASSLVSVFSQSYEQYF,TGCGCCAGCAGCCTGGTATCGGTGTTTTCTCAATCCTACGAGCAGTACTTC
TRBJ2-2,.,.,TRBV5-1,CASSLPHQGLFTGELFF,TGCGCCAGCAGCTTGCCTCATCAGGGTTTATTCACCGGGGAGCTGTTTTTT
TRBJ1-4,TRBD1,.,TRBV27,CASSLSGTGGDEKLFF,TGTGCCAGCAGTTTATCAGGGACAGGGGGTGATGAAAAACTGTTTTTT
TRBJ2-1,TRBD1,once,TRBV9,CASSPPGQGFNEQFF,TGTGCCAGCAGCCCTCCGGGACAGGGGTTCAATGAGCAGTTCTTC
TRBJ2-7,.,.,TRBV19,CASSIGAGSYEQYF,TGTGCCAGTAGTATAGGGGCGGGTTCCTACGAGCAGTACTTC
TRBJ1-5,TRBD1,.,TRBV28,CASSSLYRDRGIVNQPQHF,TGTGCCAGCAGTTCCCTTTACCGGGACAGGGGGATCGTAAATCAGCCCCAGCATTTT
TRBJ1-2,.,.,TRBV28,CASTTPGQTGGYTF,TGTGCCAGTACGACTCCCGGACAGACGGGTGGCTACACCTTC
TRBJ2-1,.,.,TRBV2,CASSVVFRGEQFF,TGTGCCAGCAGTGTGGTATTCCGGGGTGAGCAGTTCTTC
TRBJ2-4,.,.,TRBV19,CASSIDPGNIQYF,TGTGCCAGTAGTATAGACCCGGGGAACATTCAGTACTTC
TRBJ2-1,TRBD2,.,TRBV6-5,CASSYSMGTNEQFF,TGTGCCAGCAGTTACTCGATGGGGACTAACGAGCAGTTCTTC